This T cell receptor (beta chain) derives from a study of T cell changes during pregnancy in multiple sclerosis (dated by TCRdb to between 2018 and 2020). In the study overall: The study examined how the T cell repertoire changed over the course of pregnancy in women with multiple sclerosis.

The CDR3 holds 15 amino acids from the cysteine to the phenylalanine. CDR3 DNA only is kept here, 45 bases in frame from base 1. The germline V gene (reference sequence) specifies MNHNY as CDR1 and SVGAGI as CDR2. From V the trimming removes 6 bases and from J it removes 5 bases, while the gene matches leave 9 bases of the junction unaccounted for. Regarding this clone: The target of this receptor is not known. The input lacks base qualities; no much larger clone sits a single base away.

Libraries were constructed by the immunoSEQ multiplex PCR assay. TCRdb carries this immuneACCESS record with in-frame sequences only. Its versions omit some clonotypes, under half of them owing to an unresolved V gene in the studies checked, with the rest unexplained. For this sample there are approximately 60,000 clones; under 95% appear just once. The leading ten clones occupy roughly 3.1% of the sample. This TCR was sampled from a female donor with multiple sclerosis, enrolled in a pregnancy study. The rearranged segments are TRBV6-6 and TRBJ2-7, with 11 junctional bases fitting TRBD2. Sequenced here: CD8+ T cells from peripheral blood mononuclear cells, sampled in the second trimester of pregnancy. The CDR3 protein sequence reads: CASRTSGNSIHEQYF. The DNA reads TGTGCCAGCAGGACTAGCGGGAACAGCATCCACGAGCAGTACTTC.